This T cell receptor (beta chain) was sequenced during a study of cytomegalovirus exposure and HLA in healthy donors. General study points: Accurate prediction of most subjects' HLA-A and HLA-B alleles from TCR beta sequences was reported. There were some V segments, including TRBV6-2 and TRBV6-3, excluded as indistinguishable.

In the PCR, 60 Vbeta and 13 Jbeta primers were used. Here immunoSEQ multiplex PCR was the method, and the copy in TCRdb shows in-frame clones only, minus some. This table holds some 150,000 clones, 60% to 80% found once. V lost 6 bases, J lost 4 bases, and 8 bases stayed unmatched. The CDR3 spans 14 residues. The germline gives CDR1 ENHRY, CDR2 SYGVKD. This clone was found a few times. Antigen: not known. Nominally healthy donors provided the samples, though records likely missed some immune exposures. Sequencing input: PBMCs. This clonotype was obtained from a woman aged 40-49 years in good health and CMV-seropositive. The chain employs TRBV10-3 and TRBJ1-1; 7 nucleotides line up with TRBD1. For the CDR3, the DNA is TGTGCCATCAGCGAACGACAGGGAGCCACTGAAGCTTTCTTT. It is translated as CAISERQGATEAFF.